This TCR beta chain was found in a study of Ad26.COV2.S vaccination and SARS-CoV-2 variants. This clone was seen only once. The protocol was immunoSEQ multiplex PCR, while the TCRdb copy is restricted to in-frame clones and leaves out a portion. Of about 320,000 clones listed, around four fifths were seen once; the top ten hold 2.1%. Treatment denoted: around 19 received Ad26.COV2.S at low or high dose, single or two shots; about 5 received placebo; per-sample allocation not given. Sampling was performed 63 days after the first vaccine or placebo injection. SARS-CoV-2 spike from the Wuhan strain was encoded by the vaccine, an Ad26 vector. This material consisted of peripheral blood, taken in a trial of Ad26.COV2.S vaccine versus placebo. The TCR comes from a person between 18 and 59 years old who received the Ad26.COV2.S COVID-19 vaccine or a placebo.

The CDR3 DNA reads TGTGCCAGCAGTACGACACTGTACACTGAAGCTTTCTTT. This translates into CASSTTLYTEAFF. This chain uses TRBV12-3 or TRBV12-4 with TRBJ1-1; no reliable D call. V was trimmed by 5 bases and J by 3 bases, leaving 10 bases between them. The CDR3 has 13 amino acids.